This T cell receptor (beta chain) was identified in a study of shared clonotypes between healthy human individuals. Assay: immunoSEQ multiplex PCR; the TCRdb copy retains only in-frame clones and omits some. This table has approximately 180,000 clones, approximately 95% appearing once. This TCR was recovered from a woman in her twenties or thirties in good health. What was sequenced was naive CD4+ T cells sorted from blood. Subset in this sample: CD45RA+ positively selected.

DNA of the CDR3: TGTGCCAGCCCACGGGAAGGGCCCCAGCATTTT. Residues: CASPREGPQHF. The rearrangement links TRBV18 to TRBJ1-5; the D is unclear. CDR3 length: 11 amino acids. From germline, CDR1 is KGHSH and CDR2 LQKENI. The V and J ends lost 8 bases and 9 bases respectively, with 11 bases between them. Complete variable domain (other parts from reference TRBV18 and TRBJ1-5): NAGVMQNPRHLVRRRGQEARLRCSPMKGHSHVYWYRQLPEEGLKFMVYLQKENIIDESGMPKERFSAEFPKEGPSILRIQQVVRGDSAAYFCASPREGPQHFGDGTRLSIL.